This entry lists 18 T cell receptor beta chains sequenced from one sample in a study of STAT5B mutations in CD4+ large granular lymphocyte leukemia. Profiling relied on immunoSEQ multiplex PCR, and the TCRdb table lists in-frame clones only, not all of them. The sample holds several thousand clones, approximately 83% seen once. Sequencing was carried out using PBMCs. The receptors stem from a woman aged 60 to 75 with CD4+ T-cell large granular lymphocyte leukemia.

The CDR3 loop is CASSVAGTGGTEAFF. For the CDR3, the DNA is TGTGCCAGCAGTGTTGCCGGGACAGGGGGAACTGAAGCTTTCTTT. The rearrangement uses TRBV25-1 and TRBJ1-1, with 11 bases lining up with TRBD1. The V gene end was trimmed by 4 bases and the J gene end by 5 bases; junction bases not matched to a gene: 6. The germline V gene has CDR1 MGHDK and CDR2 SYGVNS. This CDR3 spans 15 amino acids.

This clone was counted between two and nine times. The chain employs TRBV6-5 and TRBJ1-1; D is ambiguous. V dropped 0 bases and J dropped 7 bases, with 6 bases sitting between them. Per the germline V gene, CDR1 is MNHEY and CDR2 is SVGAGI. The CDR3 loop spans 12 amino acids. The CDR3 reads CASSYSAGEAFF. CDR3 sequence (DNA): TGTGCCAGCAGTTACTCTGCAGGTGAAGCTTTCTTT.

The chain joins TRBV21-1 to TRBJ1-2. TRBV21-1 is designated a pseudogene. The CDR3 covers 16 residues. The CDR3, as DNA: TGTGCCAGCAGGATAATGCTAGCTACAGAGACCTATGGCTACACCTTC. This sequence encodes CASRIMLATETYGYTF.

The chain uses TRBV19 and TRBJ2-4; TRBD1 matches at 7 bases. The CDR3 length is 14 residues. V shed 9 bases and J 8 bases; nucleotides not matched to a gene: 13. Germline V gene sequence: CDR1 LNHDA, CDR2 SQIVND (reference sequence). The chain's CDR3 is CASRRRGGEDIQYF. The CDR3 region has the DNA TGTGCCAGCCGTCGTCGAGGGGGCGAGGACATTCAGTACTTC.

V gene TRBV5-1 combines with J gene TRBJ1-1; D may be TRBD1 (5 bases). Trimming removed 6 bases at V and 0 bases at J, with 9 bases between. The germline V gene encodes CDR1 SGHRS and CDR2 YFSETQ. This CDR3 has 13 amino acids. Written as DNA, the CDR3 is TGCGCCAGCACGACAGAGATGAACACTGAAGCTTTCTTT. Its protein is CASTTEMNTEAFF.

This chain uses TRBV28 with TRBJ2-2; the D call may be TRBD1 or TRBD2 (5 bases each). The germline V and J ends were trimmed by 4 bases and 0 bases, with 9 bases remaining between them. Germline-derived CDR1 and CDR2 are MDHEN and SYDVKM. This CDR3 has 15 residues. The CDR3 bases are TGTGCCAGCAGTTACGGGACCCCGAACACCGGGGAGCTGTTTTTT. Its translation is CASSYGTPNTGELFF.

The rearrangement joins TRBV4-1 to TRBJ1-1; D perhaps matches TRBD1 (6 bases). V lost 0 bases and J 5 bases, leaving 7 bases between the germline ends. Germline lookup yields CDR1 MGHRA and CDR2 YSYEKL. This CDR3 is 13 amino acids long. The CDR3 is CASSQDRGTEAFF. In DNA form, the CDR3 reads TGCGCCAGCAGCCAAGACAGGGGAACTGAAGCTTTCTTT.

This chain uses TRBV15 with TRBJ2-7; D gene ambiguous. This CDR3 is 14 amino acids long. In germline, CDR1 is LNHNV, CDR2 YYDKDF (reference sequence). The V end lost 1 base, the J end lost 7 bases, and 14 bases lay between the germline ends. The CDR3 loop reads CATSRGLGEREQYF. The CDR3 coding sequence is TGTGCCACCAGCAGAGGGCTAGGAGAGAGAGAGCAGTACTTC. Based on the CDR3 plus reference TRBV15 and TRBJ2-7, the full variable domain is DAMVIQNPRYQVTQFGKPVTLSCSQTLNHNVMYWYQQKSSQAPKLLFHYYDKDFNNEADTPDNFQSRRPNTSFCFLDIRSPGLGDTAMYLCATSRGLGEREQYFGPGTRLTVT.

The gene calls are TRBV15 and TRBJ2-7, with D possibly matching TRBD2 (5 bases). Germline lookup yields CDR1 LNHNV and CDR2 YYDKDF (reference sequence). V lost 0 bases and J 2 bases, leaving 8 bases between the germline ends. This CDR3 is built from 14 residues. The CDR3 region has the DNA TGTGCCACCAGCAGAGACGGAGGCGCCTACGAGCAGTACTTC. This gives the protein CATSRDGGAYEQYF.

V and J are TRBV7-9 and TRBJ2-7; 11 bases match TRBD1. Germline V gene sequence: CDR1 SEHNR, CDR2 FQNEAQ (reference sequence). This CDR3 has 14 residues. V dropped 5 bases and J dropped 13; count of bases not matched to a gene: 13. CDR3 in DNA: TGTGCCAGCAGCATAGGACAGGGGGCAGGGGACCCATACTTC. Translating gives CASSIGQGAGDPYF. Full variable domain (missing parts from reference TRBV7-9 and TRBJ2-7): DTGVSQNPRHKITKRGQNVTFRCDPISEHNRLYWYRQTLGQGPEFLTYFQNEAQLEKSRLLSDRFSAERPKGSFSTLEIQRTEQGDSAMYLCASSIGQGAGDPYFGPGTRLTVT.

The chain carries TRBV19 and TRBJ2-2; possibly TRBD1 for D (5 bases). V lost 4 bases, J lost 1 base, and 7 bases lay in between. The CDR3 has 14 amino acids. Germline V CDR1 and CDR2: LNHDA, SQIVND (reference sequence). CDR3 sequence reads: CASSTDRNTGELFF. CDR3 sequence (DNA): TGTGCCAGTAGTACTGACAGGAACACCGGGGAGCTGTTTTTT.

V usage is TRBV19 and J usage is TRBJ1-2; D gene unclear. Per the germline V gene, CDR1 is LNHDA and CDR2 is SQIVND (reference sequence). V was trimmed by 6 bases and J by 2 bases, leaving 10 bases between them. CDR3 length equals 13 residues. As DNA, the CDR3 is TGTGCCAGTAGCTTGACGGTGAACTATGGCTACACCTTC. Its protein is CASSLTVNYGYTF. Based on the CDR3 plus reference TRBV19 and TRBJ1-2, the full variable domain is DGGITQSPKYLFRKEGQNVTLSCEQNLNHDAMYWYRQDPGQGLRLIYYSQIVNDFQKGDIAEGYSVSREKKESFPLTVTSAQKNPTAFYLCASSLTVNYGYTFGSGTRLTVV.

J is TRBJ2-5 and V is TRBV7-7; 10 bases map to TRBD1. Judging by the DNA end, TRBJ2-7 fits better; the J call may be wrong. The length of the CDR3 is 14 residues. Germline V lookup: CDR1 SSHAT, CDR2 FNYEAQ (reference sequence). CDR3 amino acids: CASSPGQGRSEQYF. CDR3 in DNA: TGTGCCAGCAGCCCGGGACAGGGGAGGAGCGAGCAGTACTTC.

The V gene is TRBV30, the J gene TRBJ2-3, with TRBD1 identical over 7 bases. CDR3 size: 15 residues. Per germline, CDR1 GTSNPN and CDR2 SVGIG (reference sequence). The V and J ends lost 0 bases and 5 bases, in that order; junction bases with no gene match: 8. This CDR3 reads CAWSVGTGEQDTQYF. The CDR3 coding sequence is TGTGCCTGGAGTGTAGGTACAGGGGAGCAAGATACGCAGTATTTT.

The CDR3 here is CASKKGWGRDEQFF. In DNA, the CDR3 is TGTGCCAGTAAAAAGGGATGGGGCCGGGATGAGCAGTTCTTC. The chain couples TRBV19 to TRBJ2-1; D might be TRBD1 (5 bases). Trimming pared 7 bases from V and 8 bases from J, leaving 18 bases between. The germline CDR1 and CDR2 sequences are LNHDA and SQIVND (reference sequence). There are 14 residues in the CDR3.

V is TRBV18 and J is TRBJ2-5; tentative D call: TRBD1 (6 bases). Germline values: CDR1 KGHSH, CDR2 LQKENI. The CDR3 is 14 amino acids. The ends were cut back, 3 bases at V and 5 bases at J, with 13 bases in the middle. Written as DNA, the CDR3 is TGTGCCAGCTCACCGATACAGGGTCGGGAGACCCAGTACTTC. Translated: CASSPIQGRETQYF.

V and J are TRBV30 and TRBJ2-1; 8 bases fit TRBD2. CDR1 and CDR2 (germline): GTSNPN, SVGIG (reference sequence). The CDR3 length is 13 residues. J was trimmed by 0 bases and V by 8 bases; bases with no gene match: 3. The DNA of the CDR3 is TGTGCCCTTAGCGGGATCTCCTACAATGAGCAGTTCTTC. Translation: CALSGISYNEQFF.

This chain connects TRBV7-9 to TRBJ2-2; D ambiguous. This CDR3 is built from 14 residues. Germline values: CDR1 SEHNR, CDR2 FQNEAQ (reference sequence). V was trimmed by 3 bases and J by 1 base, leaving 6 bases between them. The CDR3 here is CASSFSENTGELFF. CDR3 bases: TGTGCCAGCAGCTTTTCAGAGAACACCGGGGAGCTGTTTTTT.